The rows below give T cell receptor beta chains drawn from one sample of a study of post-analysis software for immune sequencing data. TCRdb analysed the PCR reads with MiXCR anew, one entry per CDR3 protein. The table includes about 800,000 distinct CDR3 sequences, 25% to 30% detected once. The sample consisted of blood. Receptor source: a girl aged 10 to 17 with multiple sclerosis. The CDR3 runs from the conserved cysteine through the conserved F or W. A D gene is named only where the DNA matches it firmly. Expanded clones get a size class; other rows say once, few or many, or leave the size out.

>TRBV27|few|NA|TRBJ2-5
TGTGCCAGCAGTTTAGTCAGAACTGTACAAGAGACCCAGTACTTC
CASSLVRTVQETQYF
>TRBV7-2|NA|TRBD2|TRBJ2-5
TGTGCCAGCAGCCCCCTTGGACTAGCAGGAGGCGAGACCCAGTACTTC
CASSPLGLAGGETQYF
>TRBV6-5|few|NA|TRBJ2-6
TGTGCCAGCAGTCTTGTTAGGGCCAACGTCCTGACTTTC
CASSLVRANVLTF
>TRBV7-9|few|NA|TRBJ2-1
TGTGCCAGCACCACCCGGGATACCCCTTTCAATGAGCAGTTCTTC
CASTTRDTPFNEQFF
>TRBV15|few|TRBD1|TRBJ2-3
TGTGCCACCAGCATCCAGACAGGGGATACGCAGTATTTT
CATSIQTGDTQYF
>TRBV5-1|many|NA|TRBJ2-6
TGCGCCAGCAGCTTGTTTTCCTCTGGGGCCAACGTCCTGACTTTC
CASSLFSSGANVLTF
>TRBV6-6|few|TRBD2|TRBJ2-4
TGTGCCAGCTCAGAAACTAGCGGGGGGCGGATTCAGTACTTC
CASSETSGGRIQYF
>TRBV28|few|NA|TRBJ2-7
TGTGCCAGCAGTTTCGGGACTTCTGACGAGCAGTACTTC
CASSFGTSDEQYF
>TRBV20-1|NA|TRBD1|TRBJ1-2
TGCAGTGCTAGTCCCTTTACGGGACAGGGTAGTGGCTACACCTTC
CSASPFTGQGSGYTF
>TRBV20-1|few|TRBD2|TRBJ2-4
TGCAGTGCTAGACTTCTAGCGGGTAACAATGAGCAGTACTTC
CSARLLAGNNEQYF
>TRBV20-1|NA|TRBD2|TRBJ2-3
TGCAGTGCTAGGGACGGGAGGATAGGCACAGATACGCAGTATTTT
CSARDGRIGTDTQYF
>TRBV12-3/TRBV12-4|many|NA|TRBJ2-3
TGTGCCAGCAGTACCGGAGCTTCAGCAGATACGCAGTATTTT
CASSTGASADTQYF
>TRBV21-1|NA|NA|TRBJ2-7
TGTGCCAGCAGCAAAGGCCCCCTTCCGGAACGAGGCGACGAGCAGTACTTC
CASSKGPLPERGDEQYF
>TRBV6-5|NA|NA|TRBJ2-1
TGTGCCAGCAGTTACTCTAGCGATAGCTCCTACAATGAGCAGTTCTTC
CASSYSSDSSYNEQFF
>TRBV5-1|few|TRBD1|TRBJ2-1
TGCGCCAGCAGCATACGCTCCGGGACAGGGGTAAGCAATGGGCAGTTCTTC
CASSIRSGTGVSNGQFF
>TRBV29-1|NA|TRBD2|TRBJ2-7
TGCAGCGTTCGGGGGGGGCTTTACAATGAGCAGTACTTC
CSVRGGLYNEQYF
>TRBV6-6|NA|NA|TRBJ1-2
TGTGCCAGCAGCTTGAGACCTGCCTCTGGCTACACCTTC
CASSLRPASGYTF
>TRBV6-2/TRBV6-3|few|NA|TRBJ2-1
TGTGCCAGCATGACGGGAGTGAGGGATGAGCAGTTCTTC
CASMTGVRDEQFF
>TRBV20-1|NA|NA|TRBJ2-7
TGCAGTGCTAGAGGGACAGCGTCCTCCTACGAGCAGTACTTC
CSARGTASSYEQYF
>TRBV6-6|NA|NA|TRBJ2-7
TGTGCCAGCAGTGACAGAGCCCACGAGCAGTACTTC
CASSDRAHEQYF
>TRBV4-1|NA|NA|TRBJ1-3
TGCGCCAGCAGCCAAGTCGCGGGGGCAAAAGGAAACACCATATATTTT
CASSQVAGAKGNTIYF
>TRBV3-1|once|NA|TRBJ1-6
TGTGCCAGCAGCCAAGGCCGGAGCTCCTATAATTCACCCCTCCACTTT
CASSQGRSSYNSPLHF
>TRBV6-1|NA|TRBD1|TRBJ2-4
TGTGCCAGCAGTGAGGTACCCAGGGGGAAGGACATTCAGTACTTC
CASSEVPRGKDIQYF
>TRBV25-1|once|TRBD1|TRBJ1-5
TGTGCCAGCAGTGAAGAGGGGACAGGTTCCCATCAGCCCCAGCATTTT
CASSEEGTGSHQPQHF
>TRBV4-3|NA|TRBD1|TRBJ1-4
TGCGCCAGCAGCCAAGATACTATTCGCGGGACAGGCAGTGAAAAACTGTTTTTT
CASSQDTIRGTGSEKLFF